This TCR beta chain was captured in a study of T cell repertoires in cytomegalovirus infection. Background on the study: TCR beta signatures that were public indicated CMV infection and matching HLA type.

This clonotype was recorded a few times. TCRdb called the reads again in MiXCR, with one record for every CDR3 protein. The sample lists around 180,000 distinct CDR3 sequences, roughly 30% occurring once. This CDR3 region has 15 residues. The V gene lost 4 bases and the J gene lost 6 bases, with 14 bases spanning the gap. The V gene's germline CDR1 is SGHRS and CDR2 YFSETQ. The receptor comes from a human donor in good health (CMV status not recorded). Some clones in this sample may be carry-over from other donors' samples. Sequencing used PBMCs. The V gene is TRBV5-1, the J gene TRBJ1-6; the D gene is possibly TRBD1 (5 bases). Here the CDR3 reads CASSESGLTNSPLHF. CDR3 DNA: TGCGCCAGCAGCGAATCGGGACTGACTAATTCACCCCTCCACTTT.